This T cell receptor (beta chain) was obtained from a study of blood T cell repertoires in COVID-19 (dated by TCRdb to about 2020). A note on the overall study: The collaborator samples originated in the United States, Italy and Spain and spanned the acute and convalescent phases of COVID-19. The prospective study material was composed of cDNA or gDNA derived from T cells, B-cell-depleted T cells, or PBMCs. Subjects who had been exposed to COVID-19, were actively infected with it, or had recovered from it provided the deeply sampled blood TCRbeta repertoires that made up the dataset. The repertoires were made available in a free public database intended to serve as a resource for research on the immune response to SARS-CoV-2. Samples were obtained from the ongoing ImmuneRACE study (first 160 participants) and from 1,000 to 1,500 subjects provided by 6 global collaborators. Sample metadata almost always included a de-identified subject ID, COVID-19 status, age in years and sex. Where HLA class I and class II types were available, the types were taken from metadata supplied by the sample provider, not from assay-based typing.

TCRbeta CDR3 regions were amplified from genomic DNA by means of the immunoSEQ Assay, a bias-controlled multiplex PCR. The authors' pipeline ran thus. Within the assay, amplification of reference gene primers was used to estimate how many nucleated cells each sample contained. To quantify the absolute abundance of each unique TCRbeta CDR3 rearrangement, sequence reads were collapsed and filtered. For each sample, productive Simpson clonality was calculated by taking the square root of Simpson's diversity index across productive rearrangements. TCRdb took this table from immuneACCESS and kept in-frame rearrangements with V and J called. Such tables lack part of the clones; where checked against another copy, unresolved V genes explain under half of the gap, and the rest is unexplained. V, J and clone size derive from that table, while D and trimming were established from the DNA sequence. Present in this sample are about 77,000 clones, roughly 80% of which were seen just once. Of the sample, less than 6% falls within the top ten clones.

The collaborating institutions used their own protocols to collect whole blood in K2EDTA tubes. For TCRbeta analysis, collaborators shipped samples in one of three forms: frozen whole blood, isolated PBMCs, or DNA extracted from either of those sample types. The table lists this clone with a count of one. Its antigen is still unknown. Base qualities are not recorded, but no much larger clone differs from it by a single base. The germline V gene (reference sequence) supplies CDR1 LNHNV and CDR2 YYDKDF. V is cut by 1 base and J by 2 bases, and the space between the germline ends is 7 bases. The CDR3 runs 14 residues from the cysteine to the phenylalanine. Solely the CDR3 DNA is kept, with 42 bases framed from the first base. Broad study findings and their caveats: The amount of clinical and demographic metadata varied by source and participant and was provided uncurated.

This TCR was sampled from a woman aged 65 to 85 with acute or convalescent COVID-19. The sample was peripheral blood. The sequence joins TRBV15 to TRBJ2-3; the D gene cannot be resolved reliably. The bases read TGTGCCACCAGCAGAGGACTGGCCACAGATACGCAGTATTTT. Its coded protein is CATSRGLATDTQYF.